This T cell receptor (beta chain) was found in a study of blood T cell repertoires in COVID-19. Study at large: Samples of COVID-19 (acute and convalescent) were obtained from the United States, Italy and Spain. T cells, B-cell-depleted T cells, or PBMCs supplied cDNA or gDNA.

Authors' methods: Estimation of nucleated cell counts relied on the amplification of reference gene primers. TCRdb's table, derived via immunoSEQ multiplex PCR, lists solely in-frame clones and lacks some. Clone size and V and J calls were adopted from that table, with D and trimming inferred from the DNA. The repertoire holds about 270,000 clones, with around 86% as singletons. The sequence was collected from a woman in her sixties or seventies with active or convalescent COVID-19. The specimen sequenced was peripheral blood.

CDR3 coding DNA: TGTGCCAGTGGGCATAGCAATCAGCCCCAGCATTTT. Amino acid sequence: CASGHSNQPQHF. The V call is TRBV25-1, the J call TRBJ1-5; no reliable D call. V gave up 9 bases and J gave up 0 bases, with 6 bases separating them. Germline V CDR1 and CDR2: MGHDK, SYGVNS. The CDR3 spans 12 residues.